Below are 27 T cell receptor beta chains sequenced from a single sample in a study of T cell responses to AZD1222 COVID-19 vaccine. Clones were sequenced by immunoSEQ multiplex PCR, and TCRdb holds only the in-frame ones, with some missing. The sample lists about 150,000 clones, 70% to 90% occurring once. The material sequenced was peripheral blood, taken on day 0 of AZD1222 vaccination. The receptors shown here come from an adult in good health.

The rearrangement joins TRBV6-2 or TRBV6-3 to TRBJ2-7, with 7 bases lining up with TRBD1. The CDR3 totals 13 residues. The germline CDR1 and CDR2 sequences are MNHEY and SVGEGT. Trimming at V came to 4 bases and at J to 3 bases, leaving 3 bases not matched to a gene. CDR3 amino acids: CASSWAGGYEQYF. CDR3 coding DNA: TGTGCCAGCAGTTGGGCAGGGGGCTACGAGCAGTACTTC.

V and J are TRBV18 and TRBJ1-4; D unresolved. The CDR3 contains 13 residues. V gave up 2 bases and J gave up 7 bases, with 8 bases separating them. Looked up from germline, CDR1 is KGHSH and CDR2 is LQKENI. This CDR3 is CASSPGMGEKLFF. CDR3 nucleotide sequence: TGTGCCAGCTCACCAGGGATGGGTGAAAAACTGTTTTTT.

The genes are TRBV27 and TRBJ2-5; the D gene could be TRBD1 or TRBD2 (5 bases each). CDR1 is MNHEY, CDR2 SMNVEV, per germline (reference sequence). This CDR3 contains 17 residues. V lost 6 bases to trimming and J lost 5 bases, with 25 bases between them. CDR3 sequence: CASSGDPMSPWEETQYF. DNA for the CDR3: TGTGCCAGCAGCGGGGACCCTATGTCACCCTGGGAGGAGACCCAGTACTTC.

CDR3 region: CASGRAGGYEQYF. CDR3 DNA: TGTGCCAGCGGCAGGGCTGGGGGCTACGAGCAGTACTTC. This chain connects TRBV12-3 or TRBV12-4 to TRBJ2-7; the D call may be TRBD1 or TRBD2 (5 bases each). Trimming shortened V by 8 bases and J by 3 bases, and 14 bases separated the two germline ends. The CDR3 length is 13 residues.

This clone was counted a few times. CDR3: CASSFGGGPKFPDTQYF. The CDR3 bases are TGTGCCAGCAGCTTCGGGGGAGGGCCTAAATTTCCAGATACGCAGTATTTT. The rearrangement joins TRBV7-8 to TRBJ2-3; 7 bases align to TRBD2. Looked up from germline, CDR1 is SGHVS and CDR2 is FQNEAQ. CDR3 length: 17 residues. V was pared by 3 bases and J by 4 bases, with 13 bases of the junction left unmatched.

The chain links TRBV7-6 to TRBJ2-1; the D gene is possibly TRBD2 (5 bases). Germline CDR1 reads SGHVS; CDR2 reads FNYEAQ. This CDR3 is built from 15 residues. V was cut by 8 bases and J by 4 bases, with 18 bases left in between. CDR3 region: CASGPGGSPYNEQFF. CDR3 sequence (DNA): TGTGCCAGCGGTCCTGGTGGGAGCCCTTACAATGAGCAGTTCTTC. Looking up the rest from reference TRBV7-6 and TRBJ2-1 gives the full variable domain: GAGVSQSPRYKVTKRGQDVALRCDPISGHVSLYWYRQALGQGPEFLTYFNYEAQQDKSGLPNDRFSAERPEGSISTLTIQRTEQRDSAMYRCASGPGGSPYNEQFFGPGTRLTVL.

For this clone: One junction end does not reproduce the germline sequence, and a read error may be involved. The gene calls are TRBV2 and TRBJ2-3, with TRBD2 identical over 13 bases. Germline CDR1 SNHLY, CDR2 FYNNEI. The CDR3 has 16 residues. In nucleotides, the CDR3 is TGTGCCAGCAGTCCCCAGGGACTAGCGGGAACAGCTACGCAGTATTTT. Its protein product is CASSPQGLAGTATQYF.

A few counts support this clone. CDR3 sequence (DNA): TGTGCCAGCAGCCAAGTGAGGGGGGCTGGCTACACCTTC. Amino acids: CASSQVRGAGYTF. This chain connects TRBV14 to TRBJ1-2; possibly TRBD1 for D (6 bases). This CDR3 comprises 13 residues. Germline CDR1 SGHDN, CDR2 FVKESK. Trimming took off 1 base at V and 7 bases at J, with 10 bases between the two ends.

The V call is TRBV27, the J call TRBJ2-7; tentatively, D is TRBD2 (6 bases). CDR1 is MNHEY and CDR2 is SMNVEV in the germline V gene (reference sequence). This CDR3 has 15 amino acids. Trimming pared 1 base from V and 2 bases from J, leaving 12 bases between. CDR3 protein: CASSLLGSGPYEQYF. As DNA, the CDR3 is TGTGCCAGCAGTTTATTAGGTAGCGGTCCCTACGAGCAGTACTTC.

V usage is TRBV27 and J usage is TRBJ1-5; D not resolved. In germline, CDR1 is MNHEY, CDR2 SMNVEV (reference sequence). V lost 6 bases and J lost 4, with 19 bases in between. The CDR3 is made up of 16 amino acids. DNA for the CDR3: TGTGCCAGCAGGCCCCGACCGGGAACCCTAAATCAGCCCCAGCATTTT. This translates into CASRPRPGTLNQPQHF.

The V call is TRBV28, the J call TRBJ1-2; no clear D gene. The CDR3 extends over 14 amino acids. Germline CDR1 MDHEN, CDR2 SYDVKM. Deletions cut 6 bases from V and 2 bases from J, with 13 bases between. DNA of the CDR3: TGTGCCAGCAGGGTGGGGAGCTTAAACTATGGCTACACCTTC. Amino acids: CASRVGSLNYGYTF.

The chain is built from TRBV15 and TRBJ1-5; TRBD1 is a possible D gene (5 bases). The CDR3 sequence is 14 residues long. Trimming left V 3 bases short and J 1 base short, with 7 bases between. Germline V lookup: CDR1 LNHNV, CDR2 YYDKDF (reference sequence). The CDR3 protein is CATSSWDSNQPQHF. CDR3 DNA: TGTGCCACCAGCAGCTGGGACAGCAATCAGCCCCAGCATTTT.

This chain uses TRBV7-2 with TRBJ2-2; D is perhaps TRBD2 (5 bases). V was pared by 6 bases and J by 2 bases, with 13 bases between. CDR1 and CDR2 from the germline V gene are SGHTA and FQGNSA. The CDR3 length is 15 residues. In DNA, the CDR3 is TGTGCCAGCAGGGCCGGGATCGCTAACACCGGGGAGCTGTTTTTT. It encodes CASRAGIANTGELFF.

This chain links TRBV7-2 with TRBJ2-1; 9 bases are shared with TRBD2. This CDR3 contains 16 residues. V trimming: 1 base; J trimming: 0 bases; junction bases outside the gene matches: 1. In germline, CDR1 is SGHTA, CDR2 FQGNSA. CDR3 bases: TGTGCCAGCAGCTTAGAACTAGCGGGCTCCTACAATGAGCAGTTCTTC. Translation: CASSLELAGSYNEQFF.

This clone has a single count. J is TRBJ2-7 and V is TRBV7-6, with D maybe TRBD2 (7 bases). The germline gives CDR1 SGHVS, CDR2 FNYEAQ. Trimming removed 5 bases at V and 2 bases at J, with 13 bases between. This CDR3 region has 14 residues. CDR3 region: CASSPPGGPYEQYF. The CDR3, as DNA: TGTGCCAGCAGCCCCCCGGGGGGCCCCTACGAGCAGTACTTC.

This clone was seen once. DNA for the CDR3: TGTGCCAGCAGCCTGCAGCCGATCTCGAACACTGAAGCTTTCTTT. It yields the protein CASSLQPISNTEAFF. V usage is TRBV5-4 and J usage is TRBJ1-1; no definite D call. Looked up from germline, CDR1 is SGHNT and CDR2 is YYREEE (reference sequence). The CDR3 consists of 15 residues. The V end was cut by 4 bases, the J end by 1 base, with 14 bases between.

The V and J genes are TRBV5-1 and TRBJ2-3; 7 bases agree with TRBD1. The germline gives CDR1 SGHRS, CDR2 YFSETQ. CDR3 length: 16 amino acids. J was trimmed by 0 bases and V by 4 bases; bases with no gene match: 8. The chain's CDR3 is CASSVTGAPSTDTQYF. The CDR3 DNA reads TGCGCCAGCAGCGTCACAGGGGCCCCTAGCACAGATACGCAGTATTTT.

The chain joins TRBV6-5 to TRBJ1-6; tentative D call: TRBD1 (5 bases). Trimming stripped 2 bases from V and 5 bases from J, with 7 bases between. The CDR3 has 14 amino acids. Germline V lookup: CDR1 MNHEY, CDR2 SVGAGI. The CDR3 DNA sequence: TGTGCCAGCAGTTACAGGGGTGATAATTCACCCCTCCACTTT. Translation gives CASSYRGDNSPLHF.

This clone was picked up one time. J is TRBJ2-2 and V is TRBV5-1; tentative D call: TRBD1 (6 bases). Germline assignment: CDR1 SGHRS and CDR2 YFSETQ. The V end lost 5 bases, the J end lost 0 bases, and 14 bases lay between the germline ends. CDR3 size: 16 residues. CDR3 nucleotides: TGCGCCAGCAGTGCTGGGGGACAATCGAACACCGGGGAGCTGTTTTTT. This gives the protein CASSAGGQSNTGELFF.

The chain couples TRBV6-2 or TRBV6-3 to TRBJ2-1; no clear D. The germline V gene encodes CDR1 MNHEY and CDR2 SVGEGT. Trimming stripped 5 bases from V and 1 base from J, with 12 bases between. The CDR3 is 15 amino acids. CDR3 bases: TGTGCCAGCAGTCGCGCTTCGGCATCCTACAATGAGCAGTTCTTC. Translating gives CASSRASASYNEQFF.

The chain employs TRBV19 and TRBJ1-1; the D is unclear. Trimming pared 4 bases from V and 11 bases from J, leaving 14 bases between. CDR3 length: 12 amino acids. In germline, CDR1 is LNHDA, CDR2 SQIVND (reference sequence). The CDR3 loop is CASSTRTEKAFF. CDR3 nucleotide sequence: TGTGCCAGTAGTACCCGGACTGAGAAGGCTTTCTTT.

This sequence joins TRBV19 and TRBJ1-1; 9 bases are a match to TRBD1. The V gene's germline CDR1 is LNHDA and CDR2 SQIVND (reference sequence). The CDR3 has 17 amino acids. V lost 7 bases and J lost 1; bases outside the gene matches: 13. The CDR3 nucleotides read TGTGCCAGTACCAATAGTGGGACAGGGTTCGCGAACACTGAAGCTTTCTTT. Protein: CASTNSGTGFANTEAFF.

CDR3 DNA: TGTGCCAGCAGCAAAGACGGACAGGGTCAAAGCTATGGCTACACCTTC. Its protein is CASSKDGQGQSYGYTF. The chain carries TRBV21-1 and TRBJ1-2; the D call TRBD1 from the table was never checked on the DNA. TRBV21-1 is deemed a pseudogene. The CDR3 runs to 16 residues.

The CDR3 spells CATSDSSVYSYNEQFF. DNA of the CDR3: TGTGCCACCAGTGATTCGAGCGTCTACAGTTACAATGAGCAGTTCTTC. This chain uses TRBV24-1 with TRBJ2-1; no clear D gene. Germline V gene sequence: CDR1 KGHDR, CDR2 SFDVKD. The V end was cut by 2 bases, the J end by 4 bases, with 14 bases between. The CDR3 runs 16 residues.

J is TRBJ1-6 and V is TRBV19; 10 bases match TRBD1. Trimming at V came to 7 bases and at J to 9 bases, leaving 3 bases not matched to a gene. CDR1 is LNHDA, CDR2 SQIVND, per germline (reference sequence). CDR3 length equals 13 residues. The chain's CDR3 is CASTRDRGSPLHF. The DNA for the CDR3 is TGTGCCAGTACCAGGGACAGGGGTTCACCCCTCCACTTT. The full variable domain, with the rest looked up from reference TRBV19 and TRBJ1-6, is DGGITQSPKYLFRKEGQNVTLSCEQNLNHDAMYWYRQDPGQGLRLIYYSQIVNDFQKGDIAEGYSVSREKKESFPLTVTSAQKNPTAFYLCASTRDRGSPLHFGNGTRLTVT.

This sequence joins TRBV19 and TRBJ2-3; possibly TRBD2 for D (5 bases). This CDR3 has 17 residues. Trimming cost V 0 bases and J 0 bases, with 13 bases left between them. Looked up from germline, CDR1 is LNHDA and CDR2 is SQIVND (reference sequence). This CDR3 reads CASSIDLGAVSTDTQYF. The CDR3 DNA follows: TGTGCCAGTAGTATAGATCTAGGAGCGGTAAGCACAGATACGCAGTATTTT.

This chain connects TRBV7-9 to TRBJ1-5; 8 bases agree with TRBD1. V lost 5 bases to trimming and J lost 6 bases; unmatched junction nucleotides: 12. Germline V gene lookup returns CDR1 SEHNR and CDR2 FQNEAQ (reference sequence). This CDR3 region has 16 residues. CDR3 coding DNA: TGTGCCAGCAGCCCAATCCTACAGGGGGTTGGTCAGCCCCAGCATTTT. Translated, it gives CASSPILQGVGQPQHF.